Given below is one T cell receptor beta chain in context. The data derive from a study of patients and donors after allogeneic stem cell transplantation. This CDR3 spans 12 amino acids. CDR1 is WSHSY and CDR2 is SAAADI in the germline V gene. J lost 5 bases, V lost 10 bases, and 4 bases had no gene match. TCRdb called the RT-PCR reads again in MiXCR, with one record for every CDR3 protein. The sample shows a few hundred thousand distinct CDR3 sequences, 12% to 15% of them seen only once. The clonotype originates from a human donor who was either an allogeneic HSCT recipient or a stem cell or donor lymphocyte infusion donor (not recorded which). It is not recorded whose cells these are; they may come from a transplant donor. This rearrangement joins TRBV10-2 to TRBJ1-5; 8 bases map to TRBD1. Sequenced material: blood, either unsorted or a sorted T cell fraction (not recorded which). In DNA form, the CDR3 reads TGCGCCACCTCGGACAGGGATCAGCCCCAGCATTTT. Its translation is CATSDRDQPQHF.